Each of the 25 T cell receptor beta chains below was sequenced from the same sample in a study of lymphopenia after photon versus proton radiotherapy (dated by TCRdb to the late 2010s). The library was prepared using the immunoSEQ multiplex PCR assay. TCRdb obtained this table from immuneACCESS and retained in-frame rearrangements with V and J assigned. These tables miss some clones; where compared with another copy, unresolved V genes account for less than half of the shortfall, and the remainder is unexplained. In all, the sample holds around 42,000 clones, and 65% to 90% of those were seen once. The ten largest clones add up to 2.2% of the sample. The sample here was peripheral blood, taken from a patient treated with photon-based radiotherapy. These receptors came from a man between 40 and 49 years old with gastric cancer.

The V call is TRBV6-1, the J call TRBJ1-2; D perhaps matches TRBD1 (6 bases). CDR1 MNHNS and CDR2 SASEGT come from the germline V gene. Deletions cut 2 bases from V and 7 bases from J, with 14 bases between. This CDR3 has 14 residues. The CDR3 loop is CASSERRTAGGYTF. The CDR3 region has the DNA TGTGCCAGCAGTGAACGACGGACAGCCGGTGGCTACACCTTC.

CDR3 DNA: TGTGCCAGCAGCACCCCGGGAGGCCCGGCCCAGTACTTC. It is translated as CASSTPGGPAQYF. The rearrangement links TRBV7-9 to TRBJ2-5; the match to TRBD2 covers 7 bases. After removal of 5 bases from V and 9 bases from J, the junction contained 9 bases not matched to a gene. The CDR3 is 13 amino acids. Per the germline V gene, CDR1 is SEHNR and CDR2 is FQNEAQ (reference sequence).

This clone occurred once. The chain recombines TRBV10-3 with TRBJ1-1; possible D gene TRBD1, 5 bases. From germline, CDR1 is ENHRY and CDR2 SYGVKD. V was trimmed by 4 bases and J by 4 bases, leaving 13 bases between them. CDR3 length equals 14 residues. DNA of the CDR3: TGTGCCATCAGTGGAGGCGGGGCAGGCACTGAAGCTTTCTTT. Its translation: CAISGGGAGTEAFF.

The genes are TRBV19 and TRBJ1-1; D is unresolved. CDR1 is LNHDA, CDR2 SQIVND, per germline (reference sequence). There are 15 residues in the CDR3. V was shortened by 5 bases and J by 5 bases, with 18 bases between the two germline ends. CDR3 nucleotide sequence: TGTGCCAGTAGTCGGGAACTAACCCCCTGGACTGAAGCTTTCTTT. It is translated as CASSRELTPWTEAFF.

V usage is TRBV10-3 and J usage is TRBJ1-2; 8 bases agree with TRBD1. There are 17 residues in the CDR3. J was trimmed by 4 bases and V by 0 bases; bases with no gene match: 10. Germline lookup yields CDR1 ENHRY and CDR2 SYGVKD. The CDR3 reads CAISESPGTGLAYGYTF. The CDR3 DNA reads as TGTGCCATCAGTGAGTCCCCCGGGACAGGCCTCGCCTATGGCTACACCTTC.

This clone was detected once. V gene TRBV6-5 combines with J gene TRBJ2-2, with TRBD2 matching over 11 bases. The germline gives CDR1 MNHEY, CDR2 SVGAGI. V was clipped by 2 bases and J by 6 bases; unmatched bases: 2. The CDR3 has 15 residues. The CDR3 loop reads CASSYLTSGAGELFF. The CDR3, as DNA: TGTGCCAGCAGTTACCTGACTAGCGGGGCCGGGGAGCTGTTTTTT.

The chain employs TRBV6-5 and TRBJ1-1; no clear D gene. Germline CDR1 MNHEY, CDR2 SVGAGI. V lost 4 bases and J 4 bases, leaving 13 bases between the germline ends. This CDR3 spans 14 amino acids. In DNA, the CDR3 is TGTGCCAGCAGTTTGACCCCACGGAGCACTGAAGCTTTCTTT. Protein sequence: CASSLTPRSTEAFF.

This clone was seen only once. The chain couples TRBV5-1 to TRBJ1-1, with TRBD1 matching over 7 bases. This CDR3 contains 14 residues. Germline trimming cut 6 bases from V and 2 bases from J; bases unmatched to any gene: 7. CDR1 is SGHRS and CDR2 is YFSETQ in the germline V gene. Here the CDR3 reads CASTPGTANTEAFF. The CDR3 DNA reads as TGCGCCAGCACGCCCGGGACAGCAAACACTGAAGCTTTCTTT.

This clone was observed once. The rearrangement links TRBV7-9 to TRBJ1-1, with a weak D call TRBD1 (6 bases). V was cut by 3 bases and J by 7 bases, with 21 bases left in between. The CDR3 contains 16 residues. Germline V gene data show CDR1 as SEHNR and CDR2 as FQNEAQ (reference sequence). CDR3 amino acids: CASSLGGGPLPNEAFF. CDR3 nucleotide sequence: TGTGCCAGCAGCTTGGGTGGGGGGCCTCTCCCAAATGAAGCTTTCTTT. Variable domain in full (rest from reference TRBV7-9 and TRBJ1-1): DTGVSQNPRHKITKRGQNVTFRCDPISEHNRLYWYRQTLGQGPEFLTYFQNEAQLEKSRLLSDRFSAERPKGSFSTLEIQRTEQGDSAMYLCASSLGGGPLPNEAFFGQGTRLTVV.

This chain joins TRBV7-8 and TRBJ2-6; possible D gene TRBD1, 5 bases. From germline, CDR1 is SGHVS and CDR2 FQNEAQ. Trimming removed 5 bases from V and 3 bases from J, with 11 bases in between. The CDR3 runs to 15 residues. The CDR3 protein is CASSLRAGGANVLTF. DNA of the CDR3: TGTGCCAGCAGCCTCAGGGCAGGTGGGGCCAACGTCCTGACTTTC.

The CDR3 sequence is CASSLTGGYTEAFF. For the CDR3, the DNA is TGTGCCAGCAGCTTGACAGGGGGCTACACTGAAGCTTTCTTT. The chain carries TRBV7-8 and TRBJ1-1; 10 nucleotides align to TRBD1. The germline V gene has CDR1 SGHVS and CDR2 FQNEAQ. Germline trimming cut 3 bases from V and 3 bases from J; bases unmatched to any gene: 1. The CDR3 spans 14 residues.

The V and J genes are TRBV29-1 and TRBJ2-7; D unresolved. The CDR3 totals 12 residues. CDR1 and CDR2 (germline): SQVTM, ANQGSEA. Between the trimmed V and J ends, which lost 4 bases and 2 bases, there was a span of 9 bases. The chain's CDR3 is CSVGKGTYEQYF. The CDR3 DNA is TGCAGCGTTGGTAAGGGTACCTACGAGCAGTACTTC.

V and J are TRBV2 and TRBJ2-2, with TRBD1 matching 7 bases. The CDR3 has 12 residues. Germline trimming cut 9 bases from V and 7 bases from J; bases unmatched to any gene: 5. The germline CDR1 and CDR2 sequences are SNHLY and FYNNEI. For the CDR3, the DNA is TGTGCCAGTGTCCGGGACAGCGGGGAGCTGTTTTTT. Its translation is CASVRDSGELFF.

This chain uses TRBV4-3 with TRBJ2-1; tentative D call: TRBD1 (6 bases). There are 19 residues in the CDR3. Deletions cut 1 base from V and 4 bases from J, with 23 bases between. In germline, CDR1 is LGHNA, CDR2 YSLEER. Written as DNA, the CDR3 is TGCGCCAGCAGCCAAGGGCTGAAGGGGACACGGGATCGGTACAATGAGCAGTTCTTC. Its protein product is CASSQGLKGTRDRYNEQFF.

The chain has TRBV5-1 and TRBJ1-2; the D is unclear. V gave up 0 bases and J gave up 7 bases, with 16 bases separating them. Looked up from germline, CDR1 is SGHRS and CDR2 is YFSETQ. The CDR3 contains 15 residues. In nucleotides, the CDR3 is TGCGCCAGCAGCTTGGCCACCGACCTCGTCGGTGGCTACACCTTC. This gives the protein CASSLATDLVGGYTF.

V and J are TRBV6-1 and TRBJ1-2, with D possibly matching TRBD1 (5 bases). CDR1 and CDR2 from the germline V gene are MNHNS and SASEGT. The CDR3 is 14 amino acids. Trimming removed 4 bases from V and 6 bases from J, with 15 bases in between. CDR3 in DNA: TGTGCCAGCAGTGTCGCAGGGATTTGGGATGGCTACACCTTC. Protein: CASSVAGIWDGYTF.

This rearrangement joins TRBV15 to TRBJ2-1; 9 bases match TRBD2. Per the germline V gene, CDR1 is LNHNV and CDR2 is YYDKDF (reference sequence). The V segment lost 2 bases and the J segment 9 bases; nucleotides outside the gene matches: 11. This CDR3 is 16 amino acids long. The CDR3 protein is CATSRISAGGRGEQFF. The CDR3, as DNA: TGTGCCACCAGCAGAATCAGTGCGGGGGGGCGTGGTGAGCAGTTCTTC.

The chain uses TRBV11-2 and TRBJ2-7, with D tentatively TRBD2 (7 bases). Deletions cut 6 bases from V and 6 bases from J, with 18 bases between. The CDR3 spans 14 residues. In germline, CDR1 is SGHAT, CDR2 FQNNGV. The DNA for the CDR3 is TGTGCCAGCAGGTTCGGGGGGCCCTCGGGCGAGCAGTACTTC. It is translated as CASRFGGPSGEQYF.

The rearrangement uses TRBV5-4 and TRBJ2-3; 7 nucleotides match TRBD1. CDR3 size: 15 residues. V trimming: 3 bases; J trimming: 5 bases; junction bases outside the gene matches: 9. Germline V gene lookup returns CDR1 SGHNT and CDR2 YYREEE (reference sequence). The CDR3 DNA follows: TGTGCCAGCAGCTCCGGGACAGATACTTTAGATACGCAGTATTTT. It specifies CASSSGTDTLDTQYF.

The chain uses TRBV10-3 and TRBJ2-2, with 14 bases aligning to TRBD2. CDR1 is ENHRY and CDR2 is SYGVKD in the germline V gene. Trimming removed 7 bases from V and 5 bases from J; junction bases left unmatched: 6. CDR3 length: 16 amino acids. CDR3 in DNA: TGTGCCATCATGCGGACTAGCGGGGGGAAAACCGGGGAGCTGTTTTTT. It encodes CAIMRTSGGKTGELFF.

V is TRBV5-1 and J is TRBJ2-6, with D possibly being TRBD1 (6 bases). In germline, CDR1 is SGHRS, CDR2 YFSETQ. This CDR3 region has 20 residues. V was trimmed by 0 bases and J by 1 base, leaving 20 bases between them. The CDR3 loop is CASSLGQDPIFRSGANVLTF. CDR3 sequence (DNA): TGCGCCAGCAGCTTGGGACAGGACCCGATTTTCCGGTCTGGGGCCAACGTCCTGACTTTC.

The CDR3 coding sequence is TGTGCTAGTGCCAGCGACGGAAGCTATGGCTACACCTTC. Translation: CASASDGSYGYTF. The V call is TRBV12-5, the J call TRBJ1-2; no firm D call. V lost 7 bases and J 4 bases, leaving 13 bases between the germline ends. The CDR3 is made up of 13 amino acids. From germline, CDR1 is LGHNT and CDR2 FRNRAP.

The J gene is TRBJ1-6, the V gene TRBV10-1; no clear D gene. Germline-derived CDR1 and CDR2 are WNHNN and SYGVQD (reference sequence). The CDR3 loop spans 15 amino acids. The V end was cut by 7 bases, the J end by 3 bases, with 13 bases between. CDR3 DNA: TGCGCCAGCAAATCGTCCGGAGACTATAATTCACCCCTCCACTTT. It is translated as CASKSSGDYNSPLHF.

Here the CDR3 reads CASSSGPLGQGSGGELFF. CDR3 sequence (DNA): TGCGCCAGCAGCTCAGGCCCCTTAGGCCAGGGGTCAGGCGGGGAGCTGTTTTTT. This chain connects TRBV4-1 to TRBJ2-2, with a possible D match to TRBD1 (6 bases). CDR1 MGHRA and CDR2 YSYEKL come from the germline V gene. The CDR3 runs 18 residues. Trimming removed 5 bases from V and 7 bases from J, with 26 bases in between.

This rearrangement joins TRBV18 to TRBJ1-1; the match to TRBD1 covers 9 bases. Germline V gives CDR1 KGHSH, CDR2 LQKENI. This CDR3 comprises 16 residues. The ends lost 0 bases at V and 2 bases at J; junction bases unmatched: 4. The CDR3 reads CASSPPKDRGNTEAFF. The CDR3 DNA reads as TGTGCCAGCTCACCACCGAAGGACAGGGGTAACACTGAAGCTTTCTTT.